A single sample gave rise to the 25 T cell receptor beta chains below, sequenced in a study of CD8 T cells in ankylosing spondylitis. TCRdb reprocessed the 5' RACE reads with MiXCR, giving one entry per CDR3 protein. The sample includes more than 110,000 distinct CDR3 sequences, 8% to 9% of them seen just once. The sequenced sample consisted of synovial fluid, either unsorted or a sorted T cell fraction (not recorded which). These receptors originate from a male donor with ankylosing spondylitis.

The chain is built from TRBV28 and TRBJ1-1; D perhaps matches TRBD1 (6 bases). Per the germline V gene, CDR1 is MDHEN and CDR2 is SYDVKM. The germline V and J ends were trimmed by 8 bases and 0 bases, with 7 bases remaining between them. The length of the CDR3 is 12 residues. The DNA for the CDR3 is TGTGCCAGCTGGACAGTGAACACTGAAGCTTTCTTT. Protein: CASWTVNTEAFF. Using reference TRBV28 and TRBJ1-1 for the parts outside the CDR3, the full variable domain is DVKVTQSSRYLVKRTGEKVFLECVQDMDHENMFWYRQDPGLGLRLIYFSYDVKMKEKGDIPEGYSVSREKKERFSLILESASTNQTSMYLCASWTVNTEAFFGQGTRLTVV.

This clonotype was counted many times. The chain is built from TRBV4-3 and TRBJ2-2, with 14 bases aligning to TRBD2. CDR1 LGHNA and CDR2 YSLEER come from the germline V gene. V lost 3 bases, J lost 6 bases, and 9 bases stayed unmatched. The CDR3 covers 18 residues. The CDR3 DNA reads as TGCGCCAGCAGCCACGGACTAGCGGGAGGCCCAGGGTCCGGGGAGCTGTTTTTT. Encoded protein: CASSHGLAGGPGSGELFF.

The CDR3 coding sequence is TGTGCCAGCAAACCCGGAAGGGGAGATGGCTACACCTTC. It is translated as CASKPGRGDGYTF. The rearrangement links TRBV27 to TRBJ1-2; a weak D match, TRBD1 (5 bases). V lost 7 bases, J lost 6 bases, and 15 bases lay in between. Germline-derived CDR1 and CDR2 are MNHEY and SMNVEV (reference sequence). CDR3 length equals 13 residues.

This clonotype was observed many times. The V call is TRBV15, the J call TRBJ2-3; 7 bases align to TRBD2. CDR3 length equals 19 residues. Losses at the gene ends were 1 base for V and 4 bases for J; bases not matched to a gene: 17. From germline, CDR1 is LNHNV and CDR2 YYDKDF (reference sequence). CDR3 nucleotides: TGTGCCACCAGCAGAGGGGTGGGAGGGCCGAGATACGGAGCAGATACGCAGTATTTT. Protein sequence: CATSRGVGGPRYGADTQYF.

In its sample, this clonotype was seen many times. CDR3 sequence: CASSPTRDRGRNYGYTF. The CDR3 nucleotides read TGCGCCAGCAGCCCGACGCGGGACAGGGGGCGCAACTATGGCTACACCTTC. The gene calls are TRBV4-1 and TRBJ1-2; 12 positions agree with TRBD1. Trimming cost V 4 bases and J 2 bases; bases outside gene matches: 8. This CDR3 is 17 amino acids long. Germline lookup yields CDR1 MGHRA and CDR2 YSYEKL.

The rearrangement joins TRBV20-1 to TRBJ2-7; 8 bases are shared with TRBD1. V shed 2 bases, J shed 5 bases, and the junction held 8 bases outside the gene matches. This CDR3 spans 14 amino acids. The V gene's germline CDR1 is DFQATT and CDR2 SNEGSKA (reference sequence). The DNA for the CDR3 is TGCAGTGCTAGAAAGTGGACAGGGCGAAACGAGCAGTACTTC. Translation gives CSARKWTGRNEQYF.

V usage is TRBV4-1 and J usage is TRBJ2-7; 9 bases are shared with TRBD1. V gave up 4 bases and J gave up 4 bases; unmatched junction bases: 8. Germline V gives CDR1 MGHRA, CDR2 YSYEKL. The CDR3 covers 15 residues. CDR3 DNA sequence: TGCGCCAGCAGCCTCGTTGAGGGACAGGGATACGAGCAGTACTTC. Protein: CASSLVEGQGYEQYF.

This clonotype has ten or more counts. The CDR3 DNA reads TGTGCCAGCAGTTTAACGCGGGAGACGGAGACCCAGTACTTC. It encodes CASSLTRETETQYF. V usage is TRBV12-3 or TRBV12-4 and J usage is TRBJ2-5; 7 bases map to TRBD2. With V trimmed by 2 bases and J by 5 bases, 5 bases remained unmatched. The CDR3 has 14 residues.

The sample holds many counts of this clonotype. The genes are TRBV27 and TRBJ2-2; D call uncertain. The germline V gene encodes CDR1 MNHEY and CDR2 SMNVEV (reference sequence). This CDR3 has 17 amino acids. Trimming pared 0 bases from V and 3 bases from J, leaving 14 bases between. For the CDR3, the DNA is TGTGCCAGCAGTTTATCGAATCTTGGGCCTGACACCGGGGAGCTGTTTTTT. Its translation: CASSLSNLGPDTGELFF.

The genes are TRBV28 and TRBJ2-5, with TRBD2 matching over 7 bases. There are 17 residues in the CDR3. Germline V gene lookup returns CDR1 MDHEN and CDR2 SYDVKM. V dropped 4 bases and J dropped 3; count of bases not matched to a gene: 14. CDR3 amino acids: CASSYPPGGSGKETQYF. The CDR3 region has the DNA TGTGCCAGCAGTTATCCCCCGGGGGGTAGCGGAAAAGAGACCCAGTACTTC.

The gene calls are TRBV20-1 and TRBJ2-7, with 11 bases identical to TRBD2. There are 14 residues in the CDR3. Looked up from germline, CDR1 is DFQATT and CDR2 is SNEGSKA (reference sequence). The J segment lost 4 bases and the V segment lost 5 bases, leaving 7 bases of the junction unmatched. The CDR3, as DNA: TGCAGTGCTTATAGCGGGAGGGCCTCTTACGAGCAGTACTTC. This translates into CSAYSGRASYEQYF.

This clonotype occurred many times. J is TRBJ2-7 and V is TRBV28; the match to TRBD1 covers 8 bases. Germline CDR1 and CDR2: MDHEN and SYDVKM. The CDR3 is 15 residues long. Trimming cost V 2 bases and J 4 bases; bases outside gene matches: 7. DNA of the CDR3: TGTGCCAGCAGTTTAATACAGGGGGGAAGGTACGAGCAGTACTTC. Amino acids: CASSLIQGGRYEQYF.

This clonotype occurred many times. V usage is TRBV18 and J usage is TRBJ1-1, with D unclear. V lost 0 bases and J 1 base, leaving 9 bases between the germline ends. The CDR3 totals 15 residues. Germline lookup yields CDR1 KGHSH and CDR2 LQKENI. CDR3 sequence (DNA): TGTGCCAGCTCACCACCATTGAGGAAGAACACTGAAGCTTTCTTT. This translates into CASSPPLRKNTEAFF.

The V and J genes are TRBV7-9 and TRBJ1-6, with 7 positions matching TRBD1. Germline V gives CDR1 SEHNR, CDR2 FQNEAQ (reference sequence). V was clipped by 5 bases and J by 9 bases; unmatched bases: 10. CDR3 size: 15 residues. The CDR3 spells CASSADRVGLSPLHF. Here the CDR3 DNA reads TGTGCCAGCAGCGCAGACAGGGTTGGTCTTTCACCCCTCCACTTT.

This clonotype turned up a few times. This chain connects TRBV7-2 to TRBJ2-5; 7 bases agree with TRBD1. The CDR3 has 13 amino acids. CDR1 and CDR2 (germline): SGHTA, FQGNSA. V dropped 4 bases and J dropped 7; count of bases not matched to a gene: 6. The CDR3 DNA sequence: TGTGCCAGCAGCTCCGACAGGGATGGGACCCAGTACTTC. It yields the protein CASSSDRDGTQYF.

The gene calls are TRBV25-1 and TRBJ1-6; TRBD1 agrees at 9 bases. This CDR3 has 15 residues. CDR1 and CDR2 (germline): MGHDK, SYGVNS. V trimming: 6 bases; J trimming: 7 bases; junction bases outside the gene matches: 7. The CDR3 loop is CASSASGQGNSPLHF. CDR3 bases: TGTGCCAGCAGCGCCTCGGGACAGGGAAATTCACCCCTCCACTTT.

The gene calls are TRBV6-1 and TRBJ2-1; TRBD2 aligns across 7 bases. The trim removed 4 bases at V and 9 bases at J, leaving 6 bases unmatched. CDR3 length equals 13 residues. Germline CDR1 reads MNHNS; CDR2 reads SASEGT. DNA for the CDR3: TGTGCCAGCAGTGCTGGGAGGGATGGTGAGCAGTTCTTC. Protein sequence: CASSAGRDGEQFF.

This clonotype was counted ten times or more. The chain is built from TRBV5-1 and TRBJ1-6; D possibly corresponds to TRBD1 (5 bases). There are 16 residues in the CDR3. V was clipped by 2 bases and J by 8 bases, with 17 bases between them. CDR1 is SGHRS, CDR2 YFSETQ, per germline. The CDR3 region is CASSLGVPRGDSPLHF. Here the CDR3 DNA reads TGCGCCAGCAGCTTAGGGGTCCCACGGGGAGATTCACCCCTCCACTTT.

Many counts were recorded for this clonotype. The chain has TRBV7-2 and TRBJ2-7; D might be TRBD1 (6 bases). The ends were cut back, 5 bases at V and 0 bases at J, with 14 bases in the middle. Germline V gives CDR1 SGHTA, CDR2 FQGNSA. The CDR3 sequence is 15 residues long. CDR3 residues: CASSRDTLGSYEQYF. DNA of the CDR3: TGTGCCAGCAGCCGGGACACCCTCGGCTCCTACGAGCAGTACTTC.

In this sample, this clonotype turned up a few times. V gene TRBV7-3 combines with J gene TRBJ2-3; D call uncertain. CDR1 and CDR2 from the germline V gene are SGHTA and FQGTGA. The CDR3 totals 14 residues. Trimming removed 4 bases from V and 0 bases from J, with 8 bases in between. The CDR3 is CASSSPDSTDTQYF. CDR3 sequence (DNA): TGTGCCAGCAGCTCCCCAGATAGCACAGATACGCAGTATTTT.

V gene TRBV7-9 combines with J gene TRBJ2-3; a weak D match, TRBD2 (5 bases). Trimming took 0 bases from V and 5 from J, leaving 15 bases between them. CDR1 is SEHNR and CDR2 is FQNEAQ in the germline V gene (reference sequence). The CDR3 sequence is 16 residues long. The chain's CDR3 is CASSLAELRAGDTQYF. CDR3 bases: TGTGCCAGCAGCTTAGCGGAATTGCGGGCGGGAGATACGCAGTATTTT.

This clonotype appeared many times. The chain links TRBV5-1 to TRBJ2-7; TRBD1 is a possible D gene (6 bases). CDR3 length: 16 residues. Per the germline V gene, CDR1 is SGHRS and CDR2 is YFSETQ. Trimming took off 7 bases at V and 0 bases at J, with 20 bases between the two ends. The CDR3 bases are TGCGCCAGCTTTTTTGGGCCCGACAGGAGCTCCTACGAGCAGTACTTC. Translation: CASFFGPDRSSYEQYF.

The V call is TRBV20-1, the J call TRBJ1-3; tentative D call: TRBD1 (5 bases). This CDR3 has 17 residues. V shed 0 bases and J shed 4 bases, with 19 bases lying between them. Germline values: CDR1 DFQATT, CDR2 SNEGSKA (reference sequence). CDR3 sequence: CSARDQGNPREGNTIYF. The CDR3 DNA is TGCAGTGCTAGAGATCAGGGTAACCCAAGGGAAGGAAACACCATATATTTT.

The chain carries TRBV24-1 and TRBJ2-5; 7 bases fit TRBD2. The CDR3 spans 15 residues. V was clipped by 5 bases and J by 1 base; unmatched bases: 6. Germline values: CDR1 KGHDR, CDR2 SFDVKD. CDR3 DNA sequence: TGTGCCACCAGTGGGAAGACTAGCTTCCAAGAGACCCAGTACTTC. Amino acid sequence: CATSGKTSFQETQYF.

The table lists this clonotype with a few counts. The J gene is TRBJ2-1, the V gene TRBV20-1, with D unresolved. This CDR3 is 14 amino acids long. The germline CDR1 and CDR2 sequences are DFQATT and SNEGSKA (reference sequence). V gave up 5 bases and J gave up 4 bases, with 15 bases separating them. The CDR3 DNA reads TGCAGTGCTGAAGAGGAGAATCTTTACAATGAGCAGTTCTTC. As protein: CSAEEENLYNEQFF.